This TCR beta chain came from a study of blood T cell repertoires in COVID-19. Study context: The origin of the acute and convalescent COVID-19 samples was the United States, Italy and Spain. T cells, B-cell-depleted T cells, or PBMCs supplied cDNA or gDNA.

Under the authors' procedure: It was from reference gene primer amplification that nucleated cell counts were estimated. The table came from immunoSEQ multiplex PCR; TCRdb's copy has only in-frame clones and leaves some out. V and J calls and clone size follow that table, whereas D and trimming were derived from the DNA. The sample yields tens of thousands of clones, about 70% seen once. Deletions cut 0 bases from V and 1 base from J, with 15 bases between. The CDR3 totals 17 residues. Germline V gene data show CDR1 as SEHNR and CDR2 as FQNEAQ (reference sequence). Sequenced material: peripheral blood. This receptor was taken from a woman aged 60-75 years in a cohort sampled during active or convalescent COVID-19. The chain carries TRBV7-9 and TRBJ1-2; D might be TRBD1 (5 bases). The CDR3 nucleotides are TGTGCCAGCAGCTTAGCGCTTCAGGGATTCAATAACTATGGCTACACCTTC. This translates into CASSLALQGFNNYGYTF.